This T cell receptor beta chain was recovered during a study of T cell clonality in common variable immunodeficiency. Libraries were prepared by immunoSEQ multiplex PCR; TCRdb keeps only in-frame clonotypes and omits some of them. The sample includes about 50,000 clones, none of them occurring once. This clone has at least ten counts. The CDR3 extends 3 residues past the end of the read, so its final part is completed from the germline J gene. The CDR3 is 15 amino acids. Trimming took 1 base from V and 1 from J; bases not matched to a gene: 2. Per the germline V gene, CDR1 is LGHDT and CDR2 is YNNKEL (reference sequence).

This clonotype was sampled from a person between 18 and 75 years old in good health. The chain links TRBV3-1 (or the pseudogene TRBV3-2) to TRBJ2-5, with 8 bases matching TRBD2. Sample: peripheral blood mononuclear cells. The CDR3 loop is CASSQGLAGQETQYF. The CDR3 DNA, read in part, is TGTGCCAGCAGCCAAGGGCTAGCGGGCCAAGAGACC.